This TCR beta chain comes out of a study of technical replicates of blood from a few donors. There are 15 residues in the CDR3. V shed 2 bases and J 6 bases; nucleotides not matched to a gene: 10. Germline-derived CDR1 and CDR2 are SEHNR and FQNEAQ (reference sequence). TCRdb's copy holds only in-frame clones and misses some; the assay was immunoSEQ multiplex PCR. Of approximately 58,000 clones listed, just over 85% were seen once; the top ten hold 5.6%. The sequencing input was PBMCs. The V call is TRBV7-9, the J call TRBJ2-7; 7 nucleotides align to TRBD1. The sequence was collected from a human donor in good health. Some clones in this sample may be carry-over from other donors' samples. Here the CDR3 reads CASSLIGQGVIEQYF. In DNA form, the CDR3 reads TGTGCCAGCAGCTTAATCGGTCAGGGGGTTATCGAGCAGTACTTC.